This passage covers 5 T cell receptor beta chains from one sample sequenced in a study of T cells in Graves' hyperthyroidism and ophthalmopathy. RNA transcripts yielded amplified TCR beta CDR3 regions. The HTBI primer set drove a first-round RT-PCR of the TCR CDR3. TCRdb used MiXCR to reprocess the multiplex PCR reads, holding one entry per CDR3 protein. The sample yields around 540,000 distinct CDR3 sequences, about 45% seen once. Sequenced sample: peripheral blood or thyroid tissue (not recorded which). The receptors were sampled from a woman aged 18-30 years with Graves' hyperthyroidism.

The chain joins TRBV7-9 to TRBJ1-6; 7 nucleotides align to TRBD1. CDR1 is SEHNR, CDR2 FQNEAQ, per germline (reference sequence). This CDR3 comprises 19 residues. Trimming removed 3 bases from V and 10 bases from J; junction bases left unmatched: 21. The CDR3 DNA is TGTGCCAGCAGCTTCGAAGGGGGCGACGGTGGGACTTATTACTCACCCCTCCACTTT. Encoded protein: CASSFEGGDGGTYYSPLHF.

V and J are TRBV10-3 and TRBJ2-7; maybe TRBD1 (6 bases). Trimming left V 10 bases short and J 4 bases short, with 32 bases between. The germline V gene encodes CDR1 ENHRY and CDR2 SYGVKD. The CDR3 contains 18 residues. CDR3 DNA sequence: TGTGCCAGCAGCTCGAACACTTTCCAACAGGGCCTCGGGTACGAGCAGTACTTC. It yields the protein CASSSNTFQQGLGYEQYF.

This clonotype was seen more than once but under ten times. The chain carries TRBV20-1 and TRBJ1-5; 7 bases align to TRBD1. Trimming took 0 bases from V and 6 from J; bases not matched to a gene: 8. There are 15 residues in the CDR3. The germline V gene has CDR1 DFQATT and CDR2 SNEGSKA (reference sequence). The CDR3 loop reads CSARDVAGGSQPQHF. The CDR3 DNA reads as TGCAGTGCTAGAGATGTGGCAGGGGGTAGTCAGCCCCAGCATTTT.

The V gene is TRBV29-1, the J gene TRBJ2-2; D unresolved. CDR1 is SQVTM and CDR2 is ANQGSEA in the germline V gene. With 0 bases removed from V and 4 bases from J, the gap between germline ends came to 9 bases. This CDR3 contains 14 residues. The CDR3: CSVEDRQGTGELFF. The CDR3 DNA sequence: TGCAGCGTTGAAGACAGGCAAGGCACCGGGGAGCTGTTTTTT.

This chain connects TRBV12-3 or TRBV12-4 to TRBJ1-5; no definite D call. There are 12 residues in the CDR3. The V and J ends lost 5 bases and 4 bases respectively, with 6 bases between them. The CDR3 DNA reads TGTGCCAGCAGTGACGAAAATCAGCCCCAGCATTTT. Amino acids: CASSDENQPQHF.